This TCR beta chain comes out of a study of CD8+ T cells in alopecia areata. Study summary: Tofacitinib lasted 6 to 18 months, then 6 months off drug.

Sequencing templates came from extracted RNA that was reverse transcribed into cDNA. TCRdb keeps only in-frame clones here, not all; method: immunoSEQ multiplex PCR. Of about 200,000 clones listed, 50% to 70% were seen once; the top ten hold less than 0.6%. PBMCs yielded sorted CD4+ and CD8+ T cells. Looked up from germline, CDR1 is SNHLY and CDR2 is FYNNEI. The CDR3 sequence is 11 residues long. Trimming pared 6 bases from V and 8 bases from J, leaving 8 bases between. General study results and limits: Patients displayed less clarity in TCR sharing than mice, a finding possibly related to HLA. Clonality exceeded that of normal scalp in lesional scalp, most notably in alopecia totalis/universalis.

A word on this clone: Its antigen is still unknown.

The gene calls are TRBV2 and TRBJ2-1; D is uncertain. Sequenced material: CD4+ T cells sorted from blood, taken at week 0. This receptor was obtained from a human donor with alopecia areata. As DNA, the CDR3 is TGTGCCAGCAGCCCGTACGATGAGCAGTTCTTC. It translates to CASSPYDEQFF.